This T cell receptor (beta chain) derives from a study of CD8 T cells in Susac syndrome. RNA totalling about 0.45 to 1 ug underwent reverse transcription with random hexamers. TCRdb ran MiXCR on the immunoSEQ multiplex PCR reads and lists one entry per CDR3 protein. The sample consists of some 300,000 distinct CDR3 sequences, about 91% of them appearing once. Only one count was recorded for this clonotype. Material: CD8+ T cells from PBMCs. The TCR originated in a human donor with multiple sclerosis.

Here the CDR3 reads CASTRHWDQETQYF. DNA for the CDR3: TGTGCCAGCACCCGCCACTGGGACCAAGAGACCCAGTACTTC. The gene calls are TRBV7-8 and TRBJ2-5; D is uncertain. This CDR3 is built from 14 residues. In germline, CDR1 is SGHVS, CDR2 FQNEAQ. Trimming removed 7 bases at V and 0 bases at J, with 12 bases between.